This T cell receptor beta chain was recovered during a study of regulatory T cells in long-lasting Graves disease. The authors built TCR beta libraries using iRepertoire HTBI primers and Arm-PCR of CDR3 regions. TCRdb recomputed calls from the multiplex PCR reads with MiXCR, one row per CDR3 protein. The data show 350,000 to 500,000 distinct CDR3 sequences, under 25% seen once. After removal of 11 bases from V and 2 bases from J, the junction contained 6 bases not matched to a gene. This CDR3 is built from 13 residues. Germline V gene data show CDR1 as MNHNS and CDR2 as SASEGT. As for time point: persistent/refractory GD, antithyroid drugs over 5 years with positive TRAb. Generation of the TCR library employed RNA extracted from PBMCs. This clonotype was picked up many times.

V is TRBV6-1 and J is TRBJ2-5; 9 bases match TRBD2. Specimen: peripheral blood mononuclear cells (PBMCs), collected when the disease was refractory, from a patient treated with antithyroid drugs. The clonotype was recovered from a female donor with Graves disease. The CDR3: CAAGLAGQETQYF. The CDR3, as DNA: TGTGCCGCGGGGCTAGCGGGGCAAGAGACCCAGTACTTC.